Listed below are T cell receptor beta chains from one sample, sequenced in a study of identical twins. MiXCR was run by TCRdb on the 5' RACE reads, yielding one entry per CDR3 protein. The table has roughly 690,000 distinct CDR3 sequences, 21% seen once; the top ten hold about 4.5%. In addition, the sample was reused for a study of T cells expressing NK-cell markers.

Specimen: PBMCs. These TCRs come from a woman under 30 in good health. CDR3s include the opening cysteine and the closing phenylalanine or tryptophan. D genes are given only for firm matches. Not all rows give a size; the values are once, few, many and, for expanded clones, a class.

15 | . | TRBJ2-7 | TRBV9 | . | TGTGCCAGCAGCGTAGGAATTTTCGGTGCCTACGAGCAGTACTTC | CASSVGIFGAYEQYF
15 | TRBD2 | TRBJ2-3 | TRBV20-1 | . | TGCAGTGCTAGAGTCCGAGCGGGAGCCACAGATACGCAGTATTTT | CSARVRAGATDTQYF
16 | TRBD2 | TRBJ2-1 | TRBV10-3 | few | TGTGCCATCAGTGGGGTTAGCGGGGCTACCTGGAGTGAGCAGTTCTTC | CAISGVSGATWSEQFF
15 | . | TRBJ1-1 | TRBV11-2 | . | TGTGCCAGCAGCTTAGGTCCCAGACCAAACACTGAAGCTTTCTTT | CASSLGPRPNTEAFF
16 | TRBD2 | TRBJ2-1 | TRBV5-4 | many | TGTGCCAGCAGCTTAAGCGGGGGGGGGGCCTACAATGAGCAGTTCTTC | CASSLSGGGAYNEQFF
15 | TRBD1 | TRBJ1-6 | TRBV9 | few | TGTGCCAGCAGCGTAGTTGGGACAGTCATAGGACCCCTCCACTTT | CASSVVGTVIGPLHF
11 | . | TRBJ2-1 | TRBV29-1 | . | TGCAGCGTAGCGGAAAACAATGAGCAGTTCTTC | CSVAENNEQFF
13 | . | TRBJ2-3 | TRBV7-2 | . | TGTGCCAGCAGCACCAGGGGAGGAGATACGCAGTATTTT | CASSTRGGDTQYF
13 | . | TRBJ1-5 | TRBV5-1 | many | TGCGCCAGCAGCTTGACGAGCAATCAGCCCCAGCATTTT | CASSLTSNQPQHF
16 | . | TRBJ1-2 | TRBV5-1 | few | TGCGCCAGCAGCTTGATTGAAGGCTATACCACGTATGGCTACACCTTC | CASSLIEGYTTYGYTF
17 | . | TRBJ2-6 | TRBV7-2 | few | TGTGCCAGCAGCTCTAGGCCACCTACATCTGGGGCCAACGTCCTGACTTTC | CASSSRPPTSGANVLTF
14 | . | TRBJ1-4 | TRBV20-1 | . | TGCAGTGCTACCCTGATGGGCAGGGATGAAAAACTGTTTTTT | CSATLMGRDEKLFF
16 | TRBD1 | TRBJ2-2 | TRBV27 | . | TGTGCCAGCAGTCCCCTAGGGACAGGGGACACCGGGGAGCTGTTTTTT | CASSPLGTGDTGELFF
14 | TRBD1 | TRBJ2-7 | TRBV20-1 | many | TGCAGTGCTAGGACAGGGAGAGGGGCCTACGAGCAGTACTTC | CSARTGRGAYEQYF
14 | . | TRBJ2-1 | TRBV12-5 | . | TGTGCTAGTGGGCCGGACTACTCCTACAATGAGCAGTTCTTC | CASGPDYSYNEQFF
14 | TRBD1 | TRBJ2-7 | TRBV20-1 | few | TGCAGTGCTAGCGCCGGGACAGCGTCCTACGAGCAGTACTTC | CSASAGTASYEQYF
14 | . | TRBJ1-5 | TRBV7-8 | . | TGTGCCAGCAGCTTATCGGTTCAGGGCCAGCCCCAGCATTTT | CASSLSVQGQPQHF
14 | . | TRBJ2-1 | TRBV20-1 | . | TGCAGTGCTAGATTGACGGGCCAGTACAATGAGCAGTTCTTC | CSARLTGQYNEQFF
13 | . | TRBJ1-2 | TRBV29-1 | few | TGCAGCGTTGAAGAGGCGGTCTCCTATGGCTACACCTTC | CSVEEAVSYGYTF
15 | TRBD2 | TRBJ2-3 | TRBV6-4 | many | TGTGCCAGCAGTGACTCTGCTAGCGGGGCAGATACGCAGTATTTT | CASSDSASGADTQYF
18 | TRBD2 | TRBJ2-1 | TRBV11-1 | . | TGTGCCAGCAGCCCCGGGACTAGCGGGGGGGCCGTCTACAATGAGCAGTTCTTC | CASSPGTSGGAVYNEQFF
16 | . | TRBJ1-1 | TRBV7-2 | many | TGTGCCAGCAGCAGCCCCCCAGGGACGGGATCCACTGAAGCTTTCTTT | CASSSPPGTGSTEAFF
18 | . | TRBJ2-3 | TRBV6-5 | . | TGTGCCAGCAGTTACTCGATCGCCAAGCGACCAAGCACAGATACGCAGTATTTT | CASSYSIAKRPSTDTQYF
14 | . | TRBJ2-2 | TRBV12-3/TRBV12-4 | few | TGTGCCAGCAGTTTACCGGCGAACACCGGGGAGCTGTTTTTT | CASSLPANTGELFF
13 | . | TRBJ2-7 | TRBV3-1 | . | TGTGCCAGCAGCCAAGTGGACTACTACGAGCAGTACTTC | CASSQVDYYEQYF
15 | TRBD1 | TRBJ1-2 | TRBV7-2 | few | TGTGCCAGCAGCTCGGGACAGGTGATTATGCATGGCTACACCTTC | CASSSGQVIMHGYTF
16 | . | TRBJ2-3 | TRBV7-9 | . | TGTGCCAGCAGCCGGGGGTGGGACAGCGACACAGATACGCAGTATTTT | CASSRGWDSDTDTQYF
14 | . | TRBJ2-7 | TRBV7-9 | . | TGTGCCAGCAGCTTAGCCATCAACCCCTACGAGCAGTACTTC | CASSLAINPYEQYF
13 | . | TRBJ2-1 | TRBV20-1 | few | TGCAGTGCTAGATACAAAGGGGGGGATGAGCAGTTCTTC | CSARYKGGDEQFF
13 | . | TRBJ2-4 | TRBV10-3 | . | TGTGCCATCACCGCCGAGCCGAGGGGCATTCAGTACTTC | CAITAEPRGIQYF
14 | . | TRBJ1-1 | TRBV29-1 | many | TGCAGCGCTACACGAGGGCAGATGAACACTGAAGCTTTCTTT | CSATRGQMNTEAFF
13 | . | TRBJ2-7 | TRBV21-1 | few | TGTGCCAGCAGCAAGGGAAAATCCTACGAGCAGTACTTC | CASSKGKSYEQYF
14 | . | TRBJ1-2 | TRBV5-6 | few | TGTGCCAGCAGCTTGGTGAGGTCCCCCTATGGCTACACCTTC | CASSLVRSPYGYTF
17 | TRBD2 | TRBJ2-1 | TRBV5-1 | . | TGCGCCAGCAGCTTACGAGCGGCCCGCGGGAGATACAATGAGCAGTTCTTC | CASSLRAARGRYNEQFF
17 | TRBD2 | TRBJ2-3 | TRBV9 | . | TGTGCCAGCAGCCCTTGGACTAGCGGGAACCCCACAGATACGCAGTATTTT | CASSPWTSGNPTDTQYF
16 | TRBD1 | TRBJ2-3 | TRBV24-1 | . | TGTGCCACCAGTGATCCGACAGGGGGGTACCCTGATACGCAGTATTTT | CATSDPTGGYPDTQYF
16 | TRBD2 | TRBJ2-1 | TRBV7-3 | once | TGTGCCAGCAGCCCCTCCCCGGGACTAGCGGTCGATGAGCAGTTCTTC | CASSPSPGLAVDEQFF
16 | TRBD2 | TRBJ2-3 | TRBV29-1 | . | TGCAGCGTTGTGGCGGGGGGGCCATACGGCACAGATACGCAGTATTTT | CSVVAGGPYGTDTQYF
10 | . | TRBJ1-3 | TRBV29-1 | . | TGCAGCGTTGGGGAGGACACCACATATTTT | CSVGEDTTYF
13 | . | TRBJ2-5 | TRBV20-1 | . | TGCAGTGCGGACAGCGGGGCCCAAGAGACCCAGTACTTC | CSADSGAQETQYF
19 | . | TRBJ2-6 | TRBV3-1 | . | TGTGCCTCCAGCCAGGCTAAAATGGGGGTTCGGACTGGGGCCAACGTCCTGACTTTC | CASSQAKMGVRTGANVLTF
17 | TRBD1 | TRBJ2-7 | TRBV6-5 | few | TGTGCCAGCAGTTTTAGATGGGCGGGACAGGGAATCTACGAGCAGTACTTC | CASSFRWAGQGIYEQYF
16 | . | TRBJ2-1 | TRBV5-1 | . | TGCGCCAGCAGCTTGGGACGGGCCCCAGGTTGGGATGAGCAGTTCTTC | CASSLGRAPGWDEQFF
16 | TRBD2 | TRBJ2-5 | TRBV29-1 | . | TGCAGCGTTGCCCCGGGACTAGCGGGAGGGAGAGAGACCCAGTACTTC | CSVAPGLAGGRETQYF
13 | . | TRBJ2-2 | TRBV5-1 | once | TGCGCCAGCAAAGTTGCGGCTCCCGGGGAGCTGTTTTTT | CASKVAAPGELFF
13 | . | TRBJ2-1 | TRBV7-3 | . | TGTGCCAGCAGCAGGGGATCCGGGGATGAGCAGTTCTTC | CASSRGSGDEQFF
13 | TRBD1 | TRBJ1-1 | TRBV24-1 | . | TGTGCCACCCGGGACAGGATGAACACTGAAGCTTTCTTT | CATRDRMNTEAFF
16 | . | TRBJ2-5 | TRBV6-1 | . | TGTGCCAGCAGTGAAGTCAGGAACCAGCGGGCAGAGACCCAGTACTTC | CASSEVRNQRAETQYF